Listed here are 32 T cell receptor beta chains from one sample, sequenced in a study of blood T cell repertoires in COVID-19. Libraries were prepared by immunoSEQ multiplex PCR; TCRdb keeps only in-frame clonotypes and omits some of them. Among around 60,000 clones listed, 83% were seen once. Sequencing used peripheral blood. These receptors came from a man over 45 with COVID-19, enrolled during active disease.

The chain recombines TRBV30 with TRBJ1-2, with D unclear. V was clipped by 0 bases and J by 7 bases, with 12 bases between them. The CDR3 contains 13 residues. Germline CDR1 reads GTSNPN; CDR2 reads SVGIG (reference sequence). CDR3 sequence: CAWSVVGGLGYTF. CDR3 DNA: TGTGCCTGGAGTGTAGTAGGAGGGCTTGGCTACACCTTC.

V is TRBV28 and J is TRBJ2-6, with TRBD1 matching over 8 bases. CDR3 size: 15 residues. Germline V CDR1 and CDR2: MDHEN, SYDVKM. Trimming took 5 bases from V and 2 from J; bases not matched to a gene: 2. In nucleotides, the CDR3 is TGTGCCAGCAGTCCGGGACAGGCTGGGGCCAACGTCCTGACTTTC. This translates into CASSPGQAGANVLTF.

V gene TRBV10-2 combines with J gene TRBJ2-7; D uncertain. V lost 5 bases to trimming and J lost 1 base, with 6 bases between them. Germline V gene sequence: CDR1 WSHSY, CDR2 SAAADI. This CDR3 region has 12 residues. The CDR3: CASSPQSYEQYF. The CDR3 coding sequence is TGCGCCAGCAGTCCACAGTCCTACGAGCAGTACTTC.

The CDR3 loop is CASSRGQGEGEQFF. As DNA, the CDR3 is TGTGCCAGCAGCCGGGGACAGGGGGAAGGTGAGCAGTTCTTC. This chain links TRBV4-2 with TRBJ2-1; 11 bases map to TRBD1. This CDR3 is 14 amino acids long. The trim removed 4 bases at V and 9 bases at J, leaving 5 bases unmatched. Germline CDR1 is LGHNA and CDR2 is YNFKEQ.

The CDR3, as DNA: TGTGCCAGCAGCTTACTTGGGGACAAAGTCAACCTCTATGGCTACACCTTC. Residues: CASSLLGDKVNLYGYTF. The chain is built from TRBV7-2 and TRBJ1-2, with a possible D match to TRBD1 (6 bases). The ends were cut back, 2 bases at V and 4 bases at J, with 20 bases in the middle. CDR1 and CDR2 from the germline V gene are SGHTA and FQGNSA. The CDR3 totals 17 residues.

The CDR3 DNA follows: TGCGCCAGCAGCCCGGCGGGAGGGCAAGAGACCCAGTACTTC. Translating it yields CASSPAGGQETQYF. The chain is built from TRBV5-1 and TRBJ2-5; 9 nucleotides agree with TRBD2. There are 14 residues in the CDR3. In germline, CDR1 is SGHRS, CDR2 YFSETQ. The ends lost 4 bases at V and 2 bases at J; junction bases unmatched: 3.

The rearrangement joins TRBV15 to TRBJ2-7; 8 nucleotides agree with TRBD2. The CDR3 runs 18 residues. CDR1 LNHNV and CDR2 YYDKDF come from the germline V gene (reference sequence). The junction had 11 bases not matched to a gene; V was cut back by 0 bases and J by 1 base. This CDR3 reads CATSREEVEERGSYEQYF. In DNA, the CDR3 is TGTGCCACCAGCAGAGAAGAAGTGGAAGAGCGGGGGTCCTACGAGCAGTACTTC.

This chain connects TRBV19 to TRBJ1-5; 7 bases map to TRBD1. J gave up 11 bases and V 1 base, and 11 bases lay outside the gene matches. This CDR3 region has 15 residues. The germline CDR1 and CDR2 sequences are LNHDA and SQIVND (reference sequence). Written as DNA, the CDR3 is TGTGCCAGTAGTATAGTCCCCCGTACAGGGACAGCCCAGCATTTT. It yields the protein CASSIVPRTGTAQHF. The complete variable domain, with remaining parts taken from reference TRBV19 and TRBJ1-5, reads DGGITQSPKYLFRKEGQNVTLSCEQNLNHDAMYWYRQDPGQGLRLIYYSQIVNDFQKGDIAEGYSVSREKKESFPLTVTSAQKNPTAFYLCASSIVPRTGTAQHFGDGTRLSIL.

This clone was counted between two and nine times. The CDR3 protein is CASSFMGSRGVYNEQFF. Written as DNA, the CDR3 is TGCGCCAGCAGCTTTATGGGCTCACGGGGGGTCTACAATGAGCAGTTCTTC. The chain is built from TRBV5-1 and TRBJ2-1; 7 nucleotides agree with TRBD2. Germline V gene lookup returns CDR1 SGHRS and CDR2 YFSETQ. V shed 2 bases, J shed 3 bases, and the junction held 11 bases outside the gene matches. The CDR3 contains 17 residues. The whole variable domain, remainder taken from reference TRBV5-1 and TRBJ2-1, is KAGVTQTPRYLIKTRGQQVTLSCSPISGHRSVSWYQQTPGQGLQFLFEYFSETQRNKGNFPGRFSGRQFSNSRSEMNVSTLELGDSALYLCASSFMGSRGVYNEQFFGPGTRLTVL.

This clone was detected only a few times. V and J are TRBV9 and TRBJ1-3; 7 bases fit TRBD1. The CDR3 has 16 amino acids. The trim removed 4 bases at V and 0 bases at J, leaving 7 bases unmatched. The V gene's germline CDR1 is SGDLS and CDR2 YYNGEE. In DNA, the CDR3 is TGTGCCAGCAGCATCGGGACAGCCAGCTCTGGAAACACCATATATTTT. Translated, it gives CASSIGTASSGNTIYF. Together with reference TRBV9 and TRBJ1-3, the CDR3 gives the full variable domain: DSGVTQTPKHLITATGQRVTLRCSPRSGDLSVYWYQQSLDQGLQFLIQYYNGEERAKGNILERFSAQQFPDLHSELNLSSLELGDSALYFCASSIGTASSGNTIYFGEGSWLTVV.

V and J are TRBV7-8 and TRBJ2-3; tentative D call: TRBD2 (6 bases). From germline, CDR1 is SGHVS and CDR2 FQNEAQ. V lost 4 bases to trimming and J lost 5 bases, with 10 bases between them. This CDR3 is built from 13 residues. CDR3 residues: CASSWAAGDTQYF. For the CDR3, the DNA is TGTGCCAGCAGCTGGGCAGCGGGAGATACGCAGTATTTT.

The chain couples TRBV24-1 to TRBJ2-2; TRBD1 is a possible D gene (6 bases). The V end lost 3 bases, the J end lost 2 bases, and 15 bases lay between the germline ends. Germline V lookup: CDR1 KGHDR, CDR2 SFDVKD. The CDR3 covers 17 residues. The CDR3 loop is CATSDPPGAINTGELFF. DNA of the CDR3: TGTGCCACCAGTGATCCTCCAGGGGCCATAAACACCGGGGAGCTGTTTTTT.

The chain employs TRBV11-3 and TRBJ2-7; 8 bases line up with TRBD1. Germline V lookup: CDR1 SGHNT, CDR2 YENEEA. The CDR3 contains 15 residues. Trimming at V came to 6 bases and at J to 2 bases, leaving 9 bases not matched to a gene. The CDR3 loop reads CASSLWGTGPYEQYF. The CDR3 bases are TGTGCCAGCAGTCTTTGGGGGACAGGACCCTACGAGCAGTACTTC.

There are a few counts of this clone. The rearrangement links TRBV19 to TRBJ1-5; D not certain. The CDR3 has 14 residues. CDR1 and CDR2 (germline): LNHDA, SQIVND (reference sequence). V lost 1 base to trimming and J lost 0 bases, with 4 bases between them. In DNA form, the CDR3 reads TGTGCCAGTAGTATAGCACATAGCAATCAGCCCCAGCATTTT. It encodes CASSIAHSNQPQHF.

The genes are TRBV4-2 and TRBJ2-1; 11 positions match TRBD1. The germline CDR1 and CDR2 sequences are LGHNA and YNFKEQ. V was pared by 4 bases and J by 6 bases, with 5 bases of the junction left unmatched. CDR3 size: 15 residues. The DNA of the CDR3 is TGTGCCAGCAGCCTCCGGGACAGGGGGGCCAATGAGCAGTTCTTC. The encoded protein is CASSLRDRGANEQFF.

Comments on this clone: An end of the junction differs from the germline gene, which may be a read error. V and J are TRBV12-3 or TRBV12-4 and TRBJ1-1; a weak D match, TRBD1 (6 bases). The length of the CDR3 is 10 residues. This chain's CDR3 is CASSGQSQLF. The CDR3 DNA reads TGTGCCAGCAGTGGACAGAGCCAATTGTTT.

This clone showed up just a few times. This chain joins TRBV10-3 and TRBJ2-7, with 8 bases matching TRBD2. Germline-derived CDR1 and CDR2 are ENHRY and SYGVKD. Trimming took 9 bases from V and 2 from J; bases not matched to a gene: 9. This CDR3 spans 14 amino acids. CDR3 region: CAMAGGNDAYEQYF. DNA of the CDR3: TGTGCCATGGCGGGGGGAAACGACGCCTACGAGCAGTACTTC.

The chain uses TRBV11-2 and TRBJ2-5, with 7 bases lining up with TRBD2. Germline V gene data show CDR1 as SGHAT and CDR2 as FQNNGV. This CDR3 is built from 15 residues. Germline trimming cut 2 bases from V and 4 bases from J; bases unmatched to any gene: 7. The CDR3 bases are TGTGCCAGCAGCTTATCGCGGGGAGGGGCAGAGACCCAGTACTTC. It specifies CASSLSRGGAETQYF.

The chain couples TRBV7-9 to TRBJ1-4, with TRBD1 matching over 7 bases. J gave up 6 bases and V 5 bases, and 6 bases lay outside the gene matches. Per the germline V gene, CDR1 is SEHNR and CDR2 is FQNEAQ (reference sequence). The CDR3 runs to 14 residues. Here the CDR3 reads CASSTGTVYEKLFF. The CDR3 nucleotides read TGTGCCAGCAGCACCGGGACAGTCTATGAAAAACTGTTTTTT.

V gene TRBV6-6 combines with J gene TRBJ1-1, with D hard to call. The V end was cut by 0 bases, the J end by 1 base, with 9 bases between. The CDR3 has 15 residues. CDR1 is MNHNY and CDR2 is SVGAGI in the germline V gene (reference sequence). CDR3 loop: CASSYSGAGNTEAFF. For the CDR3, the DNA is TGTGCCAGCAGTTACTCAGGAGCTGGGAACACTGAAGCTTTCTTT.

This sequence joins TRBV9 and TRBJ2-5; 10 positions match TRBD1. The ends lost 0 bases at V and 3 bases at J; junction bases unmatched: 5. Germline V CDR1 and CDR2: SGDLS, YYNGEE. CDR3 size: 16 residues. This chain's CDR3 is CASSVATGTGEETQYF. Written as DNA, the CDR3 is TGTGCCAGCAGCGTAGCGACCGGGACAGGGGAAGAGACCCAGTACTTC. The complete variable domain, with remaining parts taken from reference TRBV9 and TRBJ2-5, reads DSGVTQTPKHLITATGQRVTLRCSPRSGDLSVYWYQQSLDQGLQFLIQYYNGEERAKGNILERFSAQQFPDLHSELNLSSLELGDSALYFCASSVATGTGEETQYFGPGTRLLVL.

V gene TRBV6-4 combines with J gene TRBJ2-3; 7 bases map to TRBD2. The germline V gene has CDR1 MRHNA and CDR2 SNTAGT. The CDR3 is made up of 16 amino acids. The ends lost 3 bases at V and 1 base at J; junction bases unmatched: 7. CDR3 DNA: TGTGCCAGCAGTGAGTCCGCGGGAGCGGGCACAGATACGCAGTATTTT. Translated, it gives CASSESAGAGTDTQYF.

CDR3 DNA: TGCGCCAGCAGTCTGGAGAGGCACGGCTCCTACGAGCAGTACTTC. Translated, it gives CASSLERHGSYEQYF. V usage is TRBV23-1 and J usage is TRBJ2-7; D ambiguous. TRBV23-1 is annotated as an ORF whose role is uncertain. V lost 4 bases to trimming and J lost 0 bases, with 13 bases between them. The CDR3 contains 15 residues.

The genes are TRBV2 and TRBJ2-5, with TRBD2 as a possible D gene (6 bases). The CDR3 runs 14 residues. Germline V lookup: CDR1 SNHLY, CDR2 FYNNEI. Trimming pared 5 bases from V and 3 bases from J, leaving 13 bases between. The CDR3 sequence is CASSLGLKKETQYF. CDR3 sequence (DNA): TGTGCCAGCAGTTTGGGACTGAAAAAAGAGACCCAGTACTTC.

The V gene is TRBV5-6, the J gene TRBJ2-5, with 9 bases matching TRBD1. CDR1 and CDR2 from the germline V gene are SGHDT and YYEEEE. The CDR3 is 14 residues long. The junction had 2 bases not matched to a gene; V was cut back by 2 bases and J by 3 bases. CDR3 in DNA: TGTGCCAGCAGCTTAGGGACAGGGAAAGAGACCCAGTACTTC. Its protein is CASSLGTGKETQYF.

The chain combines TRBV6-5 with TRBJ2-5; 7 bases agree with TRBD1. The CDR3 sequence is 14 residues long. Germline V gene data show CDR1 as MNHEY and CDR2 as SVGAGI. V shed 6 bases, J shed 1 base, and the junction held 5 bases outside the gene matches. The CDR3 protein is CASSPGDSQETQYF. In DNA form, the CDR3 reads TGTGCCAGCAGCCCCGGGGACAGCCAAGAGACCCAGTACTTC.

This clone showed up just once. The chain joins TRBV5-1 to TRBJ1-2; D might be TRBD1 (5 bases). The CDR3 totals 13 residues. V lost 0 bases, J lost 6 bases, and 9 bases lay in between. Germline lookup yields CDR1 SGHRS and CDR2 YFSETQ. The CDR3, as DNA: TGCGCCAGCAGCTTGGGCCAGGGCAATGGCTACACCTTC. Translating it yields CASSLGQGNGYTF.

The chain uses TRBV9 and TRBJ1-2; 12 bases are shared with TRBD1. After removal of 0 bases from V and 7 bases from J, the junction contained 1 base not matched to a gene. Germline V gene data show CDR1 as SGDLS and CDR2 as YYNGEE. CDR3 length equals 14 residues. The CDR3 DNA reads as TGTGCCAGCAGCGTAGGGGACAGGGGGCCTGGCTACACCTTC. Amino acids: CASSVGDRGPGYTF.

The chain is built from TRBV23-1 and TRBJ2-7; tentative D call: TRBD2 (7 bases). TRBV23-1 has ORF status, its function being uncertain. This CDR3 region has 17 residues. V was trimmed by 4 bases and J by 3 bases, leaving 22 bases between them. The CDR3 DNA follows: TGCGCCAGCAGTCCCCTACATGACGAGGGGGGGGTCTACGAGCAGTACTTC. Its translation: CASSPLHDEGGVYEQYF.

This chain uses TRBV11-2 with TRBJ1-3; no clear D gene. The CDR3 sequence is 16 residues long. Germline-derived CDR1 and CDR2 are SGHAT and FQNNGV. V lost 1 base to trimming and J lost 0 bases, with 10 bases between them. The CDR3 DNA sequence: TGTGCCAGCAGCTTAGGGAACGGGAACTCTGGAAACACCATATATTTT. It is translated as CASSLGNGNSGNTIYF.

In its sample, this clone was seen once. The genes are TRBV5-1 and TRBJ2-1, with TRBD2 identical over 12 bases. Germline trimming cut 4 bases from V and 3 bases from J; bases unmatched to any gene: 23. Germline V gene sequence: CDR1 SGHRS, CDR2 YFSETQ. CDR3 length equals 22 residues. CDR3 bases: TGCGCCAGCAGCGCACAAAACCCCTCCCTAGCTAGCGGGAGGGTCGTCTACAATGAGCAGTTCTTC. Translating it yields CASSAQNPSLASGRVVYNEQFF.

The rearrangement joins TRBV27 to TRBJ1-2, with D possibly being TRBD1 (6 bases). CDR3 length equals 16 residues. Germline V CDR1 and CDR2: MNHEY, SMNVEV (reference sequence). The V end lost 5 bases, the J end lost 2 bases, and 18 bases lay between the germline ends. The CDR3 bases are TGTGCCAGCAGTACCGTAATTAGGGGGTCGAACTATGGCTACACCTTC. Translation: CASSTVIRGSNYGYTF.